This is a list of T cell receptor beta chains from one sample in a study of T-cell memory formation after mild COVID-19. TCRdb re-derived calls from the 5' RACE reads in MiXCR, one entry per CDR3 protein. Of 65,000 to 95,000 distinct CDR3 sequences in the sample, around 13% were seen once. Sequencing was done on a sample of PBMCs or a T cell subset sorted from them (not recorded which). The receptors were sampled from a man younger than 30 who had mild COVID-19 (a few samples of this study predate the infection). Cell type and time point are not known. Both conserved end residues are part of each CDR3. Fields, in order: V gene, J gene, D gene, clone size, CDR3 DNA, CDR3 protein. A D gene is named only where the DNA matches it firmly. Clone size is not always given. Where it is, it says once, few, many or a class for expanded clones.

V gene: TRBV6-6
J gene: TRBJ2-2
D gene: TRBD2
clone size: .
CDR3 DNA: TGTGCCAGCAGCCGACTCGGACTAGCGGGAGGCGGGGAGCTGTTTTTT
CDR3 protein: CASSRLGLAGGGELFF

V gene: TRBV15
J gene: TRBJ2-3
D gene: .
clone size: .
CDR3 DNA: TGTGCCACCAGCAGAGACTTGCTCCCGGATACGCAGTATTTT
CDR3 protein: CATSRDLLPDTQYF

V gene: TRBV7-9
J gene: TRBJ1-1
D gene: .
clone size: few
CDR3 DNA: TGTGCCAGCAGCGGGGGTACCGCTGAAGCTTTCTTT
CDR3 protein: CASSGGTAEAFF

V gene: TRBV7-3
J gene: TRBJ2-1
D gene: .
clone size: .
CDR3 DNA: TGTGCCAGCAGCTTATCCAGGTCCTTCTACAATGAGCAGTTCTTC
CDR3 protein: CASSLSRSFYNEQFF

V gene: TRBV5-8
J gene: TRBJ2-2
D gene: .
clone size: few
CDR3 DNA: TGTGCCAGCAGCTTGAGATGGGGCACCGGGGAGCTGTTTTTT
CDR3 protein: CASSLRWGTGELFF

V gene: TRBV20-1
J gene: TRBJ1-5
D gene: .
clone size: .
CDR3 DNA: TGCAGTGCTAGTCTATCCGGGGGCGGGAATCAGCCCCAGCATTTT
CDR3 protein: CSASLSGGGNQPQHF

V gene: TRBV20-1
J gene: TRBJ1-1
D gene: .
clone size: .
CDR3 DNA: TGCAGTGCTAGGTTGGGGAACACTGAAGCTTTCTTT
CDR3 protein: CSARLGNTEAFF

V gene: TRBV18
J gene: TRBJ2-1
D gene: .
clone size: few
CDR3 DNA: TGTGCCAGCTCACCGTCGGGAGAGATCAATGAGCAGTTCTTC
CDR3 protein: CASSPSGEINEQFF

V gene: TRBV27
J gene: TRBJ1-2
D gene: TRBD1
clone size: .
CDR3 DNA: TGTGCCAGCAGTTTCGGGACAGGTGTACATGGCTACACCTTC
CDR3 protein: CASSFGTGVHGYTF

V gene: TRBV7-8
J gene: TRBJ2-6
D gene: TRBD1
clone size: .
CDR3 DNA: TGTGCCAGCAGCCCCCACCGACAGGGGGCGTATGGGGCCAACGTCCTGACTTTC
CDR3 protein: CASSPHRQGAYGANVLTF

V gene: TRBV5-6
J gene: TRBJ1-5
D gene: .
clone size: few
CDR3 DNA: TGTGCCAGCAGCTTGGGAGGGGACAATCAGCCCCAGCATTTT
CDR3 protein: CASSLGGDNQPQHF

V gene: TRBV24-1
J gene: TRBJ2-1
D gene: TRBD2
clone size: .
CDR3 DNA: TGTGCCACCAGTGATACGATAGCGGGTGAGCAGTTCTTC
CDR3 protein: CATSDTIAGEQFF

V gene: TRBV14
J gene: TRBJ2-7
D gene: TRBD2
clone size: .
CDR3 DNA: TGTGCCAGCAGCCAAGAAGGCCGGGGGGGCGACGAGCAGTACTTC
CDR3 protein: CASSQEGRGGDEQYF

V gene: TRBV29-1
J gene: TRBJ2-7
D gene: .
clone size: few
CDR3 DNA: TGCAGCGTTGACTCGTCGGATGATCGGGGCGAGCAGTACTTC
CDR3 protein: CSVDSSDDRGEQYF

V gene: TRBV12-3/TRBV12-4
J gene: TRBJ1-1
D gene: TRBD1
clone size: few
CDR3 DNA: TGTGCCAGCACCGGGACAGGTAGTGAAGCTTTCTTT
CDR3 protein: CASTGTGSEAFF

V gene: TRBV2
J gene: TRBJ1-6
D gene: .
clone size: .
CDR3 DNA: TGTGCCACCCTTAGGACGGTTAGTTCACCCCTCCACTTT
CDR3 protein: CATLRTVSSPLHF

V gene: TRBV4-1
J gene: TRBJ1-4
D gene: TRBD1
clone size: few
CDR3 DNA: TGCGCCAGCAGCCAAGACCCCACAGGGGCTGGTGAAAAACTGTTTTTT
CDR3 protein: CASSQDPTGAGEKLFF

V gene: TRBV4-3
J gene: TRBJ1-1
D gene: .
clone size: .
CDR3 DNA: TGCGCCAGCAGCCAAGAAGTGGACACTGAAGCTTTCTTT
CDR3 protein: CASSQEVDTEAFF

V gene: TRBV7-6
J gene: TRBJ2-1
D gene: TRBD2
clone size: .
CDR3 DNA: TGTGCCAGCAGTCTTCAGCGGGGGGGCACCTACAATGAGCAGTTCTTC
CDR3 protein: CASSLQRGGTYNEQFF

V gene: TRBV4-3
J gene: TRBJ1-3
D gene: .
clone size: few
CDR3 DNA: TGCGCCAGCAGCCCCACTGGAAACACCATATATTTT
CDR3 protein: CASSPTGNTIYF

V gene: TRBV20-1
J gene: TRBJ1-1
D gene: .
clone size: many
CDR3 DNA: TGCAGTGCTAGAGTCATTACAGGGAACACTGAAGCTTTCTTT
CDR3 protein: CSARVITGNTEAFF

V gene: TRBV7-3
J gene: TRBJ1-5
D gene: .
clone size: few
CDR3 DNA: TGTGCCAGCAGCTCAGGGGTTGATCAGCCCCAGCATTTT
CDR3 protein: CASSSGVDQPQHF

V gene: TRBV6-5
J gene: TRBJ2-7
D gene: .
clone size: few
CDR3 DNA: TGTGCCAGCAGTTACAGTCAGGGGTCGTCGTCCTACGAGCAGTACTTC
CDR3 protein: CASSYSQGSSSYEQYF

V gene: TRBV5-4
J gene: TRBJ2-2
D gene: TRBD2
clone size: .
CDR3 DNA: TGTGCCAGCAGCCAGCGGGGGGCGAACACCGGGGAGCTGTTTTTT
CDR3 protein: CASSQRGANTGELFF

V gene: TRBV4-1
J gene: TRBJ1-2
D gene: .
clone size: .
CDR3 DNA: TGCGCCAGCAGCCAAGATGGGGGCAGCTCAGGGGATGGCTACACCTTC
CDR3 protein: CASSQDGGSSGDGYTF

V gene: TRBV7-2
J gene: TRBJ2-2
D gene: TRBD2
clone size: many
CDR3 DNA: TGTGCCAGCAGCCTACTAGCGGGGGGGGCACTATGGATTTTT
CDR3 protein: CASSLLAGGALWIF

V gene: TRBV6-2/TRBV6-3
J gene: TRBJ1-2
D gene: TRBD1
clone size: .
CDR3 DNA: TGTGCCAGCAGTCCTCTCCTGACAGGGGTCTATGGCTACACCTTC
CDR3 protein: CASSPLLTGVYGYTF

V gene: TRBV7-6
J gene: TRBJ1-4
D gene: TRBD1
clone size: few
CDR3 DNA: TGTGCCAGCAGCCCCAACCGGGACAGGGATGAAAAACTGTTTTTT
CDR3 protein: CASSPNRDRDEKLFF

V gene: TRBV7-9
J gene: TRBJ2-3
D gene: TRBD2
clone size: .
CDR3 DNA: TGTGCCAGCAGCCCCCGGACTAGCGCCTACCCAGATACGCAGTATTTT
CDR3 protein: CASSPRTSAYPDTQYF

V gene: TRBV7-2
J gene: TRBJ2-7
D gene: .
clone size: many
CDR3 DNA: TGTGCCAGCAGTCGGTCCGGGGGATGGTACGAGCAGTACTTC
CDR3 protein: CASSRSGGWYEQYF

V gene: TRBV6-5
J gene: TRBJ2-7
D gene: TRBD1
clone size: .
CDR3 DNA: TGTGCCAGCAGTCCCCGGACAGGTCCCTACGAGCAGTACTTC
CDR3 protein: CASSPRTGPYEQYF

V gene: TRBV7-3
J gene: TRBJ2-2
D gene: .
clone size: many
CDR3 DNA: TGTGCCAGCAGCTTAACGACGGGGCACACCGGGGAGCTGTTTTTT
CDR3 protein: CASSLTTGHTGELFF

V gene: TRBV2
J gene: TRBJ2-1
D gene: TRBD1
clone size: once
CDR3 DNA: TGTGCCAGCACTCGACTAACAGGGGGAACCTACAATGAGCAGTTCTTC
CDR3 protein: CASTRLTGGTYNEQFF

V gene: TRBV6-5
J gene: TRBJ1-4
D gene: TRBD1
clone size: few
CDR3 DNA: TGTGCCAGCAGTTACTCGGGCCGGACAGGAGGGTTTTGGGGAAAACTGTTTTTT
CDR3 protein: CASSYSGRTGGFWGKLFF

V gene: TRBV6-2/TRBV6-3
J gene: TRBJ1-2
D gene: TRBD1
clone size: few
CDR3 DNA: TGTGCCAGCAGTACCGGACAGGTCAACGTCTATGGCTACACCTTC
CDR3 protein: CASSTGQVNVYGYTF

V gene: TRBV6-1
J gene: TRBJ1-5
D gene: TRBD1
clone size: .
CDR3 DNA: TGTGCCAGCAGTGGTCAGGGACAGCGAGCAGGCAATCAGCCCCAGCATTTT
CDR3 protein: CASSGQGQRAGNQPQHF

V gene: TRBV12-3/TRBV12-4
J gene: TRBJ1-2
D gene: TRBD1
clone size: few
CDR3 DNA: TGTGCCAGCACCCTCCGAGGACAGGGATATGGCTACACCTTC
CDR3 protein: CASTLRGQGYGYTF

V gene: TRBV27
J gene: TRBJ2-1
D gene: .
clone size: few
CDR3 DNA: TGTGCCAGCAGTTTCGGTCAGTCCAATGAGCAGTTCTTC
CDR3 protein: CASSFGQSNEQFF

V gene: TRBV4-3
J gene: TRBJ2-1
D gene: .
clone size: few
CDR3 DNA: TGCGCCAGCAGCTCTGGAACCCATCAGGGAAGACAGTTCTTC
CDR3 protein: CASSSGTHQGRQFF

V gene: TRBV29-1
J gene: TRBJ2-2
D gene: TRBD1
clone size: many
CDR3 DNA: TGCAGCGTAGCCCCCACCGGGACAGGGTCCCCCGGGGAGCTGTTTTTT
CDR3 protein: CSVAPTGTGSPGELFF

V gene: TRBV4-3
J gene: TRBJ2-3
D gene: .
clone size: few
CDR3 DNA: TGCGCCAGCAGCCAAGTAACGGTGGTTCTGGGCACAGATACGCAGTATTTT
CDR3 protein: CASSQVTVVLGTDTQYF

V gene: TRBV7-9
J gene: TRBJ2-7
D gene: .
clone size: few
CDR3 DNA: TGTGCCAGCAGCTTGCTTTACTACGAGCAGTACTTC
CDR3 protein: CASSLLYYEQYF

V gene: TRBV7-6
J gene: TRBJ2-7
D gene: .
clone size: few
CDR3 DNA: TGTGCCAGCAGCCGCGGGACGCCGTATACCTACGAGCAGTACTTC
CDR3 protein: CASSRGTPYTYEQYF

V gene: TRBV12-3/TRBV12-4
J gene: TRBJ2-5
D gene: .
clone size: few
CDR3 DNA: TGTGCCAGCGGAGTGGGTCCGGAGACCCAGTACTTC
CDR3 protein: CASGVGPETQYF

V gene: TRBV20-1
J gene: TRBJ2-7
D gene: .
clone size: few
CDR3 DNA: TGCAGTGCTAGGCCGGGGGAGTCTTACGAGCAGTACTTC
CDR3 protein: CSARPGESYEQYF

V gene: TRBV4-1
J gene: TRBJ2-2
D gene: .
clone size: .
CDR3 DNA: TGCGCCAGCAGCCAAGAACTGGGAAACACCGGGGAGCTGTTTTTT
CDR3 protein: CASSQELGNTGELFF

V gene: TRBV29-1
J gene: TRBJ2-5
D gene: .
clone size: .
CDR3 DNA: TGCAGCGCTGAGGGGATCCAAGAGACCCAGTACTTC
CDR3 protein: CSAEGIQETQYF

V gene: TRBV29-1
J gene: TRBJ1-4
D gene: .
clone size: .
CDR3 DNA: TGCAGCGTTGAAGAGGCGCAGGGCCTTAATGAAAAACTGTTTTTT
CDR3 protein: CSVEEAQGLNEKLFF

V gene: TRBV27
J gene: TRBJ1-5
D gene: .
clone size: .
CDR3 DNA: TGTGCCTGCAGTTTAGGCAGGGTTGGCCAGCCCCAGCATTTT
CDR3 protein: CACSLGRVGQPQHF

V gene: TRBV6-4
J gene: TRBJ2-1
D gene: TRBD1
clone size: .
CDR3 DNA: TGTGCCAGCAGTTCGAAGACAGGGGCCTACAATGAGCAGTTCTTC
CDR3 protein: CASSSKTGAYNEQFF

V gene: TRBV6-6
J gene: TRBJ1-1
D gene: TRBD1
clone size: .
CDR3 DNA: TGTGCCAGCAGGGAGCCACAGGGGGCGAGGACTGAAGCTTTCTTT
CDR3 protein: CASREPQGARTEAFF